The rows below give T cell receptor beta chains drawn from one sample of a study of PD-1 blockade in classical Hodgkin lymphoma. TCRdb's table, derived via immunoSEQ multiplex PCR, lists solely in-frame clones and lacks some. This repertoire shows roughly 140,000 clones, less than 80% found once; its top ten account for over 7.5%. The source was peripheral blood mononuclear cells (PBMCs), collected before the second cycle of nivolumab. The receptors were gathered from a human donor with classical Hodgkin lymphoma. Each CDR3 is given with its conserved first and last residue. Fields, in order: D gene, J gene, clone size, V gene, CDR3 protein, CDR3 DNA. A D gene is named only where the DNA matches it firmly. Clone size, where shown, is once, few, many, or a class for clones that have expanded.

TRBD1 TRBJ2-1 . TRBV10-3 CAIRDGLDRRPNNEQFF TGTGCCATCAGGGATGGGTTGGACAGGCGCCCGAACAATGAGCAGTTCTTC
TRBD1 TRBJ1-6 . TRBV5-1 CASSLRTGGAYSPLHF TGCGCCAGCAGCCTGCGGACAGGGGGAGCCTATTCACCCCTCCACTTT
TRBD2 TRBJ2-7 . TRBV28 CASSPRGTSFSYEQYF TGTGCCAGCAGTCCTAGGGGGACTAGTTTCTCCTACGAGCAGTACTTC
. TRBJ2-3 . TRBV5-6 CASSLFFQVLSDTQYF TGTGCCAGCAGCTTGTTTTTCCAGGTCTTGTCAGATACGCAGTATTTT
TRBD1 TRBJ1-2 . TRBV13 CASSTRDRGPLGYGYTF TGTGCCAGCAGCACCCGGGACAGGGGACCCCTAGGCTATGGCTACACCTTC
. TRBJ2-3 . TRBV7-3 CASSLTASTDTQYF TGTGCCAGCAGCTTAACCGCTAGCACAGATACGCAGTATTTT
TRBD1 TRBJ2-7 . TRBV4-3 CASSQWTGGNPYEQYF TGCGCCAGCAGCCAATGGACAGGGGGGAACCCCTACGAGCAGTACTTC
. TRBJ1-5 few TRBV15 CATSTNSHQPQHF TGTGCCACCAGCACTAACAGTCACCAGCCCCAGCATTTT
. TRBJ1-4 . TRBV11-2 CASSSILKAEKLFF TGTGCCAGCAGCTCAATCCTAAAGGCCGAAAAACTGTTTTTT
TRBD2 TRBJ2-2 . TRBV7-2 CASSASGHGELFF TGTGCCAGCAGCGCTAGCGGGCACGGGGAGCTGTTTTTT
TRBD2 TRBJ2-7 . TRBV19 CASSRWGLAAYEQYF TGTGCCAGTAGCCGCTGGGGTCTAGCGGCTTACGAGCAGTACTTC
. TRBJ2-5 few TRBV28 CASSFAQQETQYF TGTGCCAGCAGTTTCGCGCAACAAGAGACCCAGTACTTC
TRBD1 TRBJ2-6 . TRBV10-3 CAISEGQADSGANVLTF TGTGCCATCAGCGAGGGACAGGCCGACTCTGGGGCCAACGTCCTGACTTTC
. TRBJ2-5 . TRBV6-6 CASSYGGGQETQYF TGTGCCAGCAGTTACGGTGGGGGCCAAGAGACCCAGTACTTC
TRBD1 TRBJ2-2 . TRBV9 CASSETGSYSTGELFF TGTGCCAGCAGCGAGACAGGGTCCTACTCCACCGGGGAGCTGTTTTTT
. TRBJ2-7 . TRBV29-1 CSAYWTPYEQYF TGCAGCGCCTACTGGACCCCTTACGAGCAGTACTTC
. TRBJ2-7 . TRBV4-3 CASSQDREGFYEQYF TGCGCCAGCAGCCAAGATCGAGAGGGATTTTACGAGCAGTACTTC
. TRBJ1-3 . TRBV6-5 CASSKGVSGNTIYF TGTGCCAGCAGTAAGGGGGTCTCTGGAAACACCATATATTTT
. TRBJ2-4 . TRBV16 CASSPAGVGGARYIQYF TGTGCCAGCAGCCCCGCGGGAGTCGGGGGCGCTCGATACATTCAGTACTTC
TRBD1 TRBJ1-1 . TRBV25-1 CASSSRPTGNTEAFF TGTGCCAGCTCCAGCCGCCCGACAGGGAATACTGAAGCTTTCTTT
. TRBJ2-7 . TRBV19 CASKKQGEQYF TGTGCCAGTAAAAAACAGGGCGAGCAGTACTTC
. TRBJ2-4 . TRBV2 CASRGFRTGPKNIQYF TGTGCCAGCAGGGGGTTCCGAACAGGCCCAAAAAACATTCAGTACTTC
. TRBJ2-4 . TRBV28 CASSLAQVDIQYF TGTGCCAGCAGTTTAGCCCAGGTCGACATTCAGTACTTC
TRBD2 TRBJ2-5 many TRBV28 CASRISGSSETQYF TGTGCCAGCAGAATAAGCGGGAGTTCAGAGACCCAGTACTTC
TRBD1 TRBJ1-2 . TRBV6-5 CASRSGQLNYGYTF TGTGCCAGCAGATCGGGACAGCTCAACTATGGCTACACCTTC
. TRBJ2-5 once TRBV7-7 CASSTERQETQYF TGTGCTAGCAGCACGGAGCGTCAAGAGACCCAGTACTTC
TRBD2 TRBJ2-3 . TRBV4-1 CASSQPGSSGARDTQYF TGCGCCAGCAGCCAGCCCGGATCTAGCGGGGCTAGAGATACGCAGTATTTT
. TRBJ1-2 . TRBV13 CASSLGGGPDGYTF TGTGCCAGCAGCCTCGGGGGGGGGCCTGATGGCTACACCTTC
. TRBJ1-2 . TRBV6-5 CASSYTPQGRYGYTF TGTGCCAGCAGTTACACCCCCCAGGGCCGCTATGGCTACACCTTC
. TRBJ2-3 . TRBV2 CASSEGVDTQYF TGTGCCAGCAGTGAAGGGGTGGATACGCAGTATTTT
. TRBJ1-6 . TRBV6-6 CASSYQAGRGNSPLHF TGTGCCAGCAGTTACCAGGCTGGCAGGGGTAATTCACCCCTCCACTTT
. TRBJ2-2 . TRBV11-3 CASSLVASAANTGELFF TGTGCCAGCAGCTTAGTCGCCTCAGCCGCGAACACCGGGGAGCTGTTTTTT
TRBD1 TRBJ1-2 . TRBV19 CASSMEYRGWNYGYTF TGTGCCAGTAGTATGGAGTACAGGGGTTGGAACTATGGCTACACCTTC
. TRBJ1-1 once TRBV29-1 CSVGTTEAFF TGCAGCGTTGGGACCACTGAAGCTTTCTTT
. TRBJ2-7 . TRBV18 CASSPHADTNEQYF TGTGCCAGCTCACCACACGCGGACACGAACGAGCAGTACTTC
. TRBJ1-6 . TRBV9 CASSVTSLNSPLHF TGTGCCAGCAGCGTAACCAGTCTTAATTCACCCCTCCACTTT